The T cell receptor beta chain described here comes from a study of blood T cells in healthy people across ages. Regarding the study as a whole: Aged donors had fewer naive CD4+ cells and lower diversity than long-lived donors.

This CDR3 spans 15 amino acids. Germline CDR1 is LNHNV and CDR2 is YYDKDF (reference sequence). Deletions cut 0 bases from V and 2 bases from J, with 8 bases between. Details on this clonotype: The antigen remains undetermined.

A second roughly 6 to 12 cycle PCR used barcoded and J-beta primers. Using its own MiXCR run on the 5' RACE reads, TCRdb lists one record per CDR3 protein. The sample lists some 850,000 distinct CDR3 sequences; roughly 26% were seen once. This sample also appeared in a second study, on T cells of mothers and their children.

The receptor comes from a boy aged 5-17 years in good health. J is TRBJ1-3 and V is TRBV15; D not resolved. The material sequenced was blood. This chain's CDR3 is CATSRERTAGNTIYF. The CDR3 DNA reads TGTGCCACCAGCAGAGAAAGGACGGCTGGAAACACCATATATTTT.